The 21 T cell receptor beta chains below come from one sample, sequenced in a study of cytomegalovirus exposure and HLA in healthy donors. Primers included in the PCR were 60 Vbeta and 13 Jbeta primers. The repertoire was sequenced with immunoSEQ multiplex PCR; TCRdb's copy has only in-frame clones and lacks some. There are about 210,000 clones in the sample; roughly 82% occur only once, and around 6% lies in the top ten. Sequencing input: PBMCs. The receptors derive from a man aged 40-49 years in good health and CMV-seropositive.

This chain links TRBV4-1 with TRBJ2-7, with 9 bases fitting TRBD1. V gave up 4 bases and J gave up 1 base; unmatched junction bases: 5. The CDR3 runs to 15 residues. The germline CDR1 and CDR2 sequences are MGHRA and YSYEKL. The CDR3 nucleotides read TGCGCCAGCAGCCTTGGGACAGGGAGGTCCTACGAGCAGTACTTC. Amino acid sequence: CASSLGTGRSYEQYF.

The chain is built from TRBV6-1 and TRBJ2-1; D is possibly TRBD2 (5 bases). Germline-derived CDR1 and CDR2 are MNHNS and SASEGT. The CDR3 loop spans 13 amino acids. V lost 1 base, J lost 4 bases, and 5 bases lay in between. The DNA of the CDR3 is TGTGCCAGCAGTGAAGGGGAGTACAATGAGCAGTTCTTC. This sequence encodes CASSEGEYNEQFF.

The gene calls are TRBV7-9 and TRBJ2-1; 9 bases match TRBD2. Germline loops: CDR1 SEHNR, CDR2 FQNEAQ (reference sequence). V was pared by 3 bases and J by 6 bases, with 6 bases of the junction left unmatched. The CDR3 has 15 amino acids. CDR3 coding DNA: TGTGCCAGCAGCTTGGATAGCGGGAGACGCAATGAGCAGTTCTTC. Residues: CASSLDSGRRNEQFF.

This clone is a singleton in its sample. The gene calls are TRBV6-5 and TRBJ2-7; no definite D call. The CDR3 has 13 residues. Germline V gene data show CDR1 as MNHEY and CDR2 as SVGAGI. The ends were cut back, 7 bases at V and 3 bases at J, with 13 bases in the middle. DNA of the CDR3: TGTGCCAGCAATTCCGGGTTCAGCTACGAGCAGTACTTC. It codes for CASNSGFSYEQYF.

CDR3 in DNA: TGTGCCAGCAGTGAAACGGGACAGGGCTACGAGCAGTACGTC. Translated: CASSETGQGYEQYV. The rearrangement links TRBV2 to TRBJ2-7; TRBD1 aligns across 9 bases. The V and J ends lost 2 bases and 3 bases, in that order; junction bases with no gene match: 2. Germline V gene lookup returns CDR1 SNHLY and CDR2 FYNNEI. This CDR3 has 14 amino acids.

This chain's CDR3 is CASSTGVPGDQPQHF. CDR3 sequence (DNA): TGTGCCAGCTCTACAGGGGTCCCTGGCGATCAGCCCCAGCATTTT. This chain links TRBV18 with TRBJ1-5; 7 bases agree with TRBD1. Germline V gene lookup returns CDR1 KGHSH and CDR2 LQKENI. The CDR3 sequence is 15 residues long. The V and J ends lost 6 bases and 5 bases, in that order; junction bases with no gene match: 10.

The chain has TRBV7-9 and TRBJ2-7; 7 bases align to TRBD2. The CDR3 loop spans 15 amino acids. The V gene's germline CDR1 is SEHNR and CDR2 FQNEAQ (reference sequence). V dropped 1 base and J dropped 0; count of bases not matched to a gene: 3. The CDR3 spells CASSLVAGASYEQYF. The CDR3 region has the DNA TGTGCCAGCAGCTTAGTCGCGGGAGCCTCCTACGAGCAGTACTTC. Complete variable domain (other parts from reference TRBV7-9 and TRBJ2-7): DTGVSQNPRHKITKRGQNVTFRCDPISEHNRLYWYRQTLGQGPEFLTYFQNEAQLEKSRLLSDRFSAERPKGSFSTLEIQRTEQGDSAMYLCASSLVAGASYEQYFGPGTRLTVT.

CDR3 amino acids: CSVLGTSGDNNEQFF. The CDR3 bases are TGCAGCGTCCTCGGGACTAGCGGGGACAACAATGAGCAGTTCTTC. V and J are TRBV29-1 and TRBJ2-1, with 13 bases lining up with TRBD2. This CDR3 comprises 15 residues. V shed 6 bases and J 5 bases; nucleotides not matched to a gene: 7. The germline V gene encodes CDR1 SQVTM and CDR2 ANQGSEA.

The chain combines TRBV7-8 with TRBJ2-2, with TRBD2 identical over 13 bases. The length of the CDR3 is 17 residues. Germline V gives CDR1 SGHVS, CDR2 FQNEAQ. Trimming cost V 4 bases and J 7 bases; bases outside gene matches: 9. CDR3 nucleotides: TGTGCCAGCAGCTCTGAGGGACTAGCGGGAATGTACGGGGAGCTGTTTTTT. This gives the protein CASSSEGLAGMYGELFF. Complete variable domain (other parts from reference TRBV7-8 and TRBJ2-2): GAGVSQSPRYKVAKRGQDVALRCDPISGHVSLFWYQQALGQGPEFLTYFQNEAQLDKSGLPSDRFFAERPEGSVSTLKIQRTQQEDSAVYLCASSSEGLAGMYGELFFGEGSRLTVL.

V usage is TRBV4-2 and J usage is TRBJ1-4; no firm D call. The CDR3 has 16 residues. Trimming removed 6 bases at V and 0 bases at J, with 14 bases between. CDR1 is LGHNA, CDR2 YNFKEQ, per germline. The CDR3: CASSPSNVATNEKLFF. CDR3 bases: TGTGCCAGCAGTCCCTCAAACGTAGCAACTAATGAAAAACTGTTTTTT.

A note on this clone: Given the absence of the conserved phenylalanine or tryptophan at the CDR3 end, a read error is likely. The DNA is omitted, as the CDR3 cannot be located on it reliably, and the CDR3 follows TCRdb's listing. V is TRBV7-9 and J is TRBJ1-2; the D call of TRBD1 is as the table states it, not checked on the DNA. Germline V gene sequence: CDR1 SEHNR, CDR2 FQNEAQ (reference sequence). The CDR3 totals 13 residues, both ends included. This CDR3 is CASSLGTGGPTSL.

This chain uses TRBV9 with TRBJ2-5; 7 nucleotides line up with TRBD2. This CDR3 is built from 15 residues. With 2 bases clipped from V and 2 bases from J, the junction kept 6 bases outside the gene matches. Germline V CDR1 and CDR2: SGDLS, YYNGEE. The CDR3 DNA is TGTGCCAGCAGCGTTATAGCGGGCCCACAAGAGACCCAGTACTTC. Amino acid sequence: CASSVIAGPQETQYF.

The rearrangement uses TRBV6-1 and TRBJ2-7; D might be TRBD1 (6 bases). Germline V gene lookup returns CDR1 MNHNS and CDR2 SASEGT. CDR3 length: 13 amino acids. Trimming left V 6 bases short and J 0 bases short, with 9 bases between. CDR3 in DNA: TGTGCCAGCAGGGGACACAGCTCCTACGAGCAGTACGTC. It encodes CASRGHSSYEQYV.

The CDR3 sequence: CASSFQGLEKLFF. The DNA of the CDR3 is TGTGCCAGCAGCTTTCAGGGGTTAGAAAAACTGTTTTTT. The chain employs TRBV7-8 and TRBJ1-4; a weak D match, TRBD1 (6 bases). CDR3 length: 13 amino acids. V dropped 3 bases and J dropped 8 bases, with 10 bases sitting between them. Germline CDR1 and CDR2: SGHVS and FQNEAQ. Full variable domain (remainder filled in from reference TRBV7-8 and TRBJ1-4): GAGVSQSPRYKVAKRGQDVALRCDPISGHVSLFWYQQALGQGPEFLTYFQNEAQLDKSGLPSDRFFAERPEGSVSTLKIQRTQQEDSAVYLCASSFQGLEKLFFGSGTQLSVL.

The rearrangement joins TRBV6-6 to TRBJ2-7, with 10 bases fitting TRBD2. The CDR3 consists of 14 residues. Germline CDR1 reads MNHNY; CDR2 reads SVGAGI (reference sequence). The trim removed 6 bases at V and 4 bases at J, leaving 6 bases unmatched. As DNA, the CDR3 is TGTGCCAGCAGGACCACTAGCGGGGCTTACGAGCAGTACGTC. As protein: CASRTTSGAYEQYV.

The gene calls are TRBV19 and TRBJ2-2, with TRBD2 matching over 12 bases. The CDR3 contains 17 residues. The V and J ends lost 5 bases and 4 bases, in that order; junction bases with no gene match: 8. Germline V gene sequence: CDR1 LNHDA, CDR2 SQIVND (reference sequence). The CDR3 DNA follows: TGTGCCAGTAGTTCCTGGACTAGCGGGAAGCTCACCGGGGAGCTGTTTTTT. Protein: CASSSWTSGKLTGELFF.

Of note for this clone: Relative to the germline gene, one junction end is altered; a read error may explain this. The CDR3 is CSVEAGTGSPYEQYF. The CDR3 DNA reads TGCAGCGTAGAAGCCGGGACAGGGTCCCCCTACGAGCAGTACTTC. The V gene is TRBV29-1, the J gene TRBJ2-7; the match to TRBD1 covers 9 bases. CDR3 length: 15 residues. Germline assignment: CDR1 SQVTM and CDR2 ANQGSEA.

This clone was counted a few times. This sequence joins TRBV6-6 and TRBJ2-3, with D hard to call. Trimming took 4 bases from V and 6 from J, leaving 11 bases between them. CDR3 size: 13 residues. Germline-derived CDR1 and CDR2 are MNHNY and SVGAGI (reference sequence). DNA of the CDR3: TGTGCCAGCAGTTTCACCCCGCGGGATACGCAGTATTTT. Protein sequence: CASSFTPRDTQYF.

This clone was seen only a few times. The chain recombines TRBV6-5 with TRBJ2-7; 8 bases line up with TRBD2. The germline V gene encodes CDR1 MNHEY and CDR2 SVGAGI. This CDR3 is built from 15 residues. V shed 8 bases and J 4 bases; nucleotides not matched to a gene: 13. Here the CDR3 reads CASRRQGLDLYEQYF. CDR3 in DNA: TGTGCCAGCCGTAGGCAGGGACTAGATTTGTACGAGCAGTACTTC.

This clone was seen a few times. The rearrangement uses TRBV15 and TRBJ1-3; no firm D call. The length of the CDR3 is 15 residues. The V gene's germline CDR1 is LNHNV and CDR2 YYDKDF (reference sequence). The V gene lost 0 bases and the J gene lost 3 bases, with 9 bases spanning the gap. Here the CDR3 reads CATSRDLDDGNTIYF. Written as DNA, the CDR3 is TGTGCCACCAGCAGAGATCTAGACGATGGAAACACCATATATTTT.

V gene TRBV10-3 combines with J gene TRBJ2-2; D is ambiguous. The CDR3 extends over 15 amino acids. The germline V gene has CDR1 ENHRY and CDR2 SYGVKD. V was clipped by 6 bases and J by 0 bases, with 11 bases between them. The CDR3 region has the DNA TGTGCCATCAGGCAGCTAGAAGCGAACACCGGGGAGCTGTTTTTT. Protein sequence: CAIRQLEANTGELFF.